The rows below give T cell receptor beta chains drawn from one sample of a study of shared clonotypes between healthy human individuals. Data came from immunoSEQ multiplex PCR; TCRdb stores just in-frame clones and leaves some out. Of 950,000 to 1,100,000 clones listed, roughly 80% are singletons. The sample was memory CD4+ T cells sorted from blood. These TCRs come from a man between 18 and 29 years old in good health. Both conserved end residues are part of each CDR3. D genes are given only for firm matches. Rows may omit the clone size; those that give it use once, few, many or a size class.

d_call,j_call,v_call,clone_size,cdr3_aa,cdr3_nt
TRBD1,TRBJ2-7,TRBV7-2,-,CASSPQGATSYEQYF,TGTGCCAGCAGCCCACAGGGGGCGACATCCTACGAGCAGTACTTC
TRBD1,TRBJ2-3,TRBV5-1,-,CASTETGDTPDTQYF,TGCGCCAGCACCGAGACAGGGGACACGCCAGATACGCAGTATTTT
TRBD2,TRBJ2-7,TRBV9,-,CASSVGLAGALYEQYF,TGTGCCAGCAGCGTAGGGCTAGCGGGGGCCCTTTACGAGCAGTACTTC
TRBD1,TRBJ2-5,TRBV7-8,-,CASSLDAGGGQETQYF,TGTGCCAGCAGCTTAGATGCAGGGGGTGGCCAAGAGACCCAGTACTTC
TRBD1,TRBJ1-2,TRBV5-6,-,CASSTTQGINGYTF,TGTGCCAGCAGCACAACACAGGGGATCAATGGCTACACCTTC
-,TRBJ1-6,TRBV28,-,CASSPHEGTGSPLHF,TGTGCCAGCAGTCCCCACGAGGGTACGGGTTCACCCCTCCACTTT
-,TRBJ2-5,TRBV5-1,-,CASSLDGNGEETQYF,TGCGCCAGCAGCTTGGACGGGAATGGAGAAGAGACCCAGTACTTC
-,TRBJ2-5,TRBV10-2,-,CASRGAPGRNPEQETQYF,TGCGCCAGCCGGGGCGCTCCGGGGCGTAATCCCGAACAAGAGACCCAGTACTTC
-,TRBJ2-7,TRBV2,-,CASSIDTKYEQYF,TGTGCCAGCAGTATAGACACCAAGTACGAGCAGTACTTC
-,TRBJ1-4,TRBV18,-,CASSSLQGRYEKLFF,TGTGCCAGCTCATCCCTTCAGGGGCGGTATGAAAAACTGTTTTTT
-,TRBJ2-7,TRBV4-1,-,CASSPILQVSYEQYF,TGCGCCAGCAGCCCGATCCTACAGGTTAGCTACGAGCAGTACTTC
-,TRBJ2-2,TRBV6-6,-,CASSPTGLNTGELFF,TGTGCCAGCAGTCCTACAGGGCTTAACACCGGGGAGCTGTTTTTT
TRBD1,TRBJ1-5,TRBV19,once,CASSTHRGTNQPQHF,TGTGCCAGTAGTACCCACAGGGGGACCAATCAGCCCCAGCATTTT
-,TRBJ1-4,TRBV27,-,CASSFRGSNTFEKLFF,TGTGCCAGCAGTTTTCGGGGGTCTAATACTTTTGAAAAACTGTTTTTT
-,TRBJ2-2,TRBV7-9,-,CASSLLVTGELFF,TGTGCCAGCAGCTTACTAGTGACCGGGGAGCTGTTTTTT
-,TRBJ1-2,TRBV7-2,-,CASSPKSYGYTF,TGTGCCAGCAGCCCCAAGAGCTATGGCTACACCTTC
TRBD1,TRBJ2-2,TRBV11-2,once,CASSLETQGAGELFF,TGTGCCAGCAGCTTAGAGACCCAGGGGGCCGGGGAGCTGTTTTTT
-,TRBJ2-5,TRBV2,-,CASSGQFQETQYF,TGTGCCAGCAGTGGACAGTTTCAAGAGACCCAGTACTTC
TRBD1,TRBJ1-1,TRBV5-1,-,CASSLEGGLVSNTEAFF,TGCGCCAGCAGCTTGGAAGGGGGCCTAGTTTCGAACACTGAAGCTTTCTTT
TRBD1,TRBJ1-4,TRBV30,-,CASNDRGNEKLFF,TGTGCTTCGAACGACAGGGGTAATGAAAAACTGTTTTTT
-,TRBJ1-3,TRBV11-2,-,CASSLGSGVGNTIYF,TGTGCCAGCAGCTTAGGTTCCGGGGTTGGAAACACCATATATTTT
-,TRBJ1-1,TRBV27,-,CASSFQFAAEAFF,TGTGCCAGCAGTTTCCAATTTGCAGCTGAAGCTTTCTTT
-,TRBJ2-5,TRBV19,-,CASSWGAVETQYF,TGTGCCAGTAGTTGGGGGGCGGTTGAGACCCAGTACTTC
TRBD2,TRBJ2-3,TRBV15,few,CATSGTSGRAVPDTQYF,TGTGCCACCAGCGGGACTAGCGGGAGGGCCGTACCCGATACGCAGTATTTT
-,TRBJ2-3,TRBV15,-,CATSRDDYGDTQYF,TGTGCCACCAGCAGAGACGACTACGGAGATACGCAGTATTTT
TRBD1,TRBJ1-5,TRBV6-1,-,CASSEEGQLNQPQHF,TGTGCCAGCAGTGAAGAGGGACAGCTTAATCAGCCCCAGCATTTT
-,TRBJ1-1,TRBV6-5,once,CASSYSAGLGEAFF,TGTGCCAGCAGTTACTCGGCGGGCCTCGGGGAAGCTTTCTTT
-,TRBJ1-1,TRBV6-5,-,CASSYQVGDTEAFF,TGTGCCAGCAGTTACCAGGTGGGGGACACTGAAGCTTTCTTT
TRBD2,TRBJ2-3,TRBV28,few,CASREMGLAGGDTQYF,TGTGCCAGCAGGGAAATGGGACTAGCGGGAGGGGATACGCAGTATTTT
-,TRBJ1-1,TRBV2,once,CASSEMGARTEAFF,TGTGCCAGCAGTGAAATGGGGGCGCGCACTGAAGCTTTCTTT
-,TRBJ2-2,TRBV5-1,-,CASSFRTGAGELFF,TGCGCCAGCAGCTTCCGGACGGGGGCCGGGGAGCTGTTTTTT
-,TRBJ1-2,TRBV28,-,CASGSEGTGNYGYTF,TGTGCCAGCGGTTCTGAGGGGACTGGTAACTATGGCTACACCTTC
-,TRBJ1-2,TRBV28,-,CASSQTGRYGYTF,TGTGCCAGCAGCCAGACAGGAAGGTATGGCTACACCTTC
-,TRBJ2-3,TRBV10-2,-,CASSLDGGFGDTQYF,TGCGCCAGCAGCCTTGACGGGGGATTCGGAGATACGCAGTATTTT
-,TRBJ2-1,TRBV7-2,-,CASSSRGEWRNEQFF,TGTGCCAGCAGCTCACGTGGCGAGTGGAGGAATGAGCAGTTCTTC
TRBD1,TRBJ2-5,TRBV4-1,-,CASSQDPLGQGTSSTQETQYF,TGCGCCAGCAGCCAAGATCCCCTGGGACAGGGGACCTCCTCCACCCAAGAGACCCAGTACTTC
-,TRBJ1-4,TRBV7-9,once,CASSARGGNEKLFF,TGTGCCAGCAGCGCCAGGGGCGGGAATGAAAAACTGTTTTTT
TRBD1,TRBJ1-6,TRBV30,few,CAWSVIGGGPTGF,TGTGCCTGGAGTGTAATAGGAGGGGGCCCGACGGGGTTT
-,TRBJ2-3,TRBV6-1,once,CASSRVGGRTDTQYF,TGTGCCAGCAGTCGGGTCGGGGGGCGCACAGATACGCAGTATTTT
-,TRBJ1-5,TRBV7-2,-,CASSLDRVGGQPQHF,TGTGCCAGCAGCTTAGACAGGGTGGGCGGTCAGCCCCAGCATTTT
-,TRBJ1-4,TRBV15,-,CATSRERGTNEKLFF,TGTGCCACCAGCAGAGAACGGGGGACTAATGAAAAACTGTTTTTT
TRBD2,TRBJ2-2,TRBV7-2,-,CASSPSGTSGRAKELFF,TGTGCCAGCAGCCCTTCCGGGACTAGCGGGAGAGCGAAGGAGCTGTTTTTT
TRBD1,TRBJ2-7,TRBV4-1,few,CASSRAVRDSTYEQYF,TGCGCCAGCAGTCGAGCAGTCCGGGACAGCACCTACGAGCAGTACTTC
-,TRBJ2-7,TRBV7-2,-,CASSLRLDSRSSEQYF,TGTGCCAGCAGCTTAAGATTGGACAGTCGATCGTCCGAGCAGTACTTC
-,TRBJ2-4,TRBV5-6,-,CASSLGRVIQSGYF,TGTGCCAGCAGCTTGGGCCGGGTAATCCAGTCTGGGTACTTC
TRBD1,TRBJ1-2,TRBV14,once,CASSHLDRTGYYTF,TGTGCCAGCAGCCACCTAGACCGGACAGGCTACTACACCTTC
TRBD1,TRBJ2-4,TRBV2,-,CASSETGGKAKNIQYF,TGTGCCAGCAGCGAGACAGGGGGCAAGGCCAAAAACATTCAGTACTTC
-,TRBJ2-1,TRBV5-4,once,CASSLGGAASYNEQFF,TGTGCCAGCAGCTTGGGGGGAGCGGCCTCCTACAATGAGCAGTTCTTC
-,TRBJ1-1,TRBV18,once,CASSPDSSNTEAFF,TGTGCCAGCTCTCCGGACAGCTCGAACACTGAAGCTTTCTTT
-,TRBJ2-2,TRBV5-4,-,CASSFLGGSQDGELFF,TGTGCCAGCAGCTTTCTCGGAGGGAGTCAGGACGGGGAGCTGTTTTTT
-,TRBJ1-1,TRBV10-2,once,CASSEDRYTEAFF,TGCGCCAGCAGTGAGGACAGATACACTGAAGCTTTCTTT
-,TRBJ2-3,TRBV6-5,-,CASSKTGFADTQYF,TGTGCCAGCAGTAAAACAGGGTTTGCAGATACGCAGTATTTT
-,TRBJ2-1,TRBV10-1,-,CASSSGAGYNEQFF,TGCGCCAGCTCCTCGGGAGCCGGGTACAATGAGCAGTTCTTC